These 17 T cell receptor beta chains were all obtained from the same sample, sequenced in a study of blood T cells in healthy people across ages. Then a second PCR, running about 6 to 12 cycles, was carried out with a sample-barcoded 5' primer and a J-beta primer mix. TCRdb recomputed calls from the 5' RACE reads with MiXCR, one row per CDR3 protein. Here the sample spans about a million distinct CDR3 sequences, roughly two fifths being singletons. The specimen sequenced was blood. Every receptor here comes from a man aged 18 to 30 in good health.

The gene calls are TRBV6-6 and TRBJ1-1; D may be TRBD1 (6 bases). The length of the CDR3 is 12 residues. The V gene lost 11 bases and the J gene lost 4 bases, with 14 bases spanning the gap. Germline V lookup: CDR1 MNHNY, CDR2 SVGAGI (reference sequence). CDR3 nucleotides: TGTGCCGGACAACAGGGTGCCACTGAAGCTTTCTTT. This gives the protein CAGQQGATEAFF.

This clonotype was picked up many times. The chain uses TRBV11-1 and TRBJ2-5; 12 positions agree with TRBD2. The J segment lost 5 bases and the V segment lost 5 bases, leaving 12 bases of the junction unmatched. Germline assignment: CDR1 SGHAT and CDR2 FQDESV (reference sequence). The CDR3 consists of 17 residues. Here the CDR3 DNA reads TGTGCCAGCAGCCTAAGACCCCAGACTAGCGGGGGTGAGACCCAGTACTTC. Its protein is CASSLRPQTSGGETQYF.

The CDR3 DNA reads as TGTGCCAGCAGTTACATAATAGCGGGGGTCAAAATCACCGGGGAGCTGTTTTTT. This encodes CASSYIIAGVKITGELFF. This chain joins TRBV6-5 and TRBJ2-2; 9 bases align to TRBD2. V shed 2 bases and J 4 bases; nucleotides not matched to a gene: 11. The germline V gene encodes CDR1 MNHEY and CDR2 SVGAGI. The CDR3 contains 18 residues.

CDR3 amino acids: CSVQKATGTEAFF. The CDR3 DNA is TGCAGCGTCCAAAAAGCAACGGGGACTGAAGCTTTCTTT. This chain joins TRBV29-1 and TRBJ1-1; D not certain. The germline V gene encodes CDR1 SQVTM and CDR2 ANQGSEA. The CDR3 extends over 13 amino acids. V lost 6 bases and J 5 bases, leaving 16 bases between the germline ends.

This clonotype was detected a few times. This chain links TRBV7-2 with TRBJ2-1; maybe TRBD1 (5 bases). V was clipped by 2 bases and J by 6 bases, with 14 bases between them. This CDR3 has 15 residues. Germline lookup yields CDR1 SGHTA and CDR2 FQGNSA. CDR3 residues: CASSLLRQTPNEQFF. As DNA, the CDR3 is TGTGCCAGCAGCTTACTTCGACAGACACCCAATGAGCAGTTCTTC.

The table lists this clonotype with a few counts. The rearrangement uses TRBV6-2 or TRBV6-3 and TRBJ1-2, with D maybe TRBD1 (6 bases). V was cut by 8 bases and J by 2 bases, with 6 bases left in between. The CDR3 is made up of 11 amino acids. Germline V lookup: CDR1 MNHEY, CDR2 SVGEGT. In nucleotides, the CDR3 is TGTGCCAGCGGACAGAACTATGGCTACACCTTC. Amino acids: CASGQNYGYTF.

The V gene is TRBV6-1, the J gene TRBJ1-5, with 7 bases that match TRBD1. V shed 9 bases and J 2 bases; nucleotides not matched to a gene: 10. The CDR3 covers 15 residues. CDR1 and CDR2 from the germline V gene are MNHNS and SASEGT. CDR3 sequence: CASNYRGGGNQPQHF. The DNA of the CDR3 is TGTGCCAGTAATTACAGGGGCGGCGGCAATCAGCCCCAGCATTTT.

The CDR3 nucleotides are TGCGCCAGCAGCCCACTAGCGGTCCGCACAGATACGCAGTATTTT. Amino acid sequence: CASSPLAVRTDTQYF. The genes are TRBV4-3 and TRBJ2-3; 8 positions agree with TRBD2. The CDR3 loop spans 15 amino acids. Germline assignment: CDR1 LGHNA and CDR2 YSLEER. J was trimmed by 1 base and V by 4 bases; bases with no gene match: 4.

This clonotype was counted once. The gene calls are TRBV10-3 and TRBJ2-2, with TRBD1 matching 7 bases. Germline CDR1 is ENHRY and CDR2 is SYGVKD. There are 14 residues in the CDR3. V was pared by 6 bases and J by 3 bases, with 4 bases of the junction left unmatched. CDR3 nucleotide sequence: TGTGCCATCAGAAGGGGGCTTGACACCGGGGAGCTGTTTTTT. This sequence encodes CAIRRGLDTGELFF.

The chain has TRBV4-3 and TRBJ2-2; a possible D gene is TRBD1 (5 bases). The CDR3 consists of 15 residues. Germline CDR1 and CDR2: LGHNA and YSLEER. The ends were cut back, 2 bases at V and 0 bases at J, with 7 bases in the middle. The CDR3 region is CASSQSTANTGELFF. Here the CDR3 DNA reads TGCGCCAGCAGCCAATCGACAGCGAACACCGGGGAGCTGTTTTTT.

The chain employs TRBV2 and TRBJ2-2; D not certain. With 2 bases removed from V and 6 bases from J, the gap between germline ends came to 7 bases. Germline V gene data show CDR1 as SNHLY and CDR2 as FYNNEI. The CDR3 runs to 13 residues. CDR3 nucleotides: TGTGCCAGCAGTGAATTTCGGGCCGGGGAGCTGTTTTTT. Its protein product is CASSEFRAGELFF. The full variable domain, rest sourced from reference TRBV2 and TRBJ2-2, is EPEVTQTPSHQVTQMGQEVILRCVPISNHLYFYWYRQILGQKVEFLVSFYNNEISEKSEIFDDQFSVERPDGSNFTLKIRSTKLEDSAMYFCASSEFRAGELFFGEGSRLTVL.

This clonotype was counted between two and nine times. This rearrangement joins TRBV5-1 to TRBJ2-3, with a tentative D call TRBD1 (6 bases). Per the germline V gene, CDR1 is SGHRS and CDR2 is YFSETQ. This CDR3 spans 16 amino acids. V was clipped by 0 bases and J by 2 bases, with 13 bases between them. The CDR3 protein is CASSLGGQINTDTQYF. CDR3 in DNA: TGCGCCAGCAGCTTGGGTGGACAGATAAACACAGATACGCAGTATTTT. Complete variable domain (other parts from reference TRBV5-1 and TRBJ2-3): KAGVTQTPRYLIKTRGQQVTLSCSPISGHRSVSWYQQTPGQGLQFLFEYFSETQRNKGNFPGRFSGRQFSNSRSEMNVSTLELGDSALYLCASSLGGQINTDTQYFGPGTRLTVL.

A few counts support this clonotype. The chain has TRBV12-5 and TRBJ2-1; TRBD1 agrees at 9 bases. TRBJ2-7 explains the end of the DNA better; the J call may be wrong. This CDR3 contains 16 residues. Germline CDR1 is LGHNT and CDR2 is FRNRAP. CDR3 region: CASGYLGQGSYNEQYF. The CDR3, as DNA: TGTGCTAGTGGTTACCTCGGACAGGGGTCCTACAATGAGCAGTACTTC.

V is TRBV20-1 and J is TRBJ2-1; 7 bases are shared with TRBD2. The germline CDR1 and CDR2 sequences are DFQATT and SNEGSKA (reference sequence). The CDR3 length is 15 residues. Germline trimming cut 6 bases from V and 7 bases from J; bases unmatched to any gene: 15. The CDR3 region has the DNA TGCAGTGCCAACCCCATAGCGGGCGACCTTAATGAGCAGTTCTTC. Its protein product is CSANPIAGDLNEQFF.

This clonotype has just a few counts. The genes are TRBV11-1 and TRBJ1-1; TRBD1 is a possible D gene (5 bases). This CDR3 is built from 16 residues. The germline CDR1 and CDR2 sequences are SGHAT and FQDESV (reference sequence). With 1 base removed from V and 0 bases from J, the gap between germline ends came to 12 bases. The CDR3 loop is CASSLEAGLMNTEAFF. The CDR3 nucleotides are TGTGCCAGCAGCTTAGAGGCAGGGTTGATGAACACTGAAGCTTTCTTT.

This clonotype occurred a few times. The chain joins TRBV4-1 to TRBJ2-5; the D gene is possibly TRBD1 (5 bases). Germline CDR1 MGHRA, CDR2 YSYEKL. The CDR3 has 18 residues. Trimming cost V 0 bases and J 3 bases, with 20 bases left between them. The CDR3 nucleotides read TGCGCCAGCAGCCAAGAAGGTTGGCAGGGTAGGAAGGAAGAGACCCAGTACTTC. This encodes CASSQEGWQGRKEETQYF.

This clonotype was seen only a few times. The rearrangement links TRBV7-2 to TRBJ2-3, with a possible D match to TRBD1 (6 bases). Trimming cost V 3 bases and J 6 bases, with 10 bases left between them. The CDR3 is made up of 13 amino acids. CDR1 is SGHTA and CDR2 is FQGNSA in the germline V gene. CDR3: CASSFRTADTQYF. The DNA for the CDR3 is TGTGCCAGCAGCTTCCGGACAGCCGATACGCAGTATTTT.